Listed here are 6 T cell receptor beta chains from one sample, sequenced in a study of shared clonotypes between healthy human individuals. Positive CCR7 selection of CD45RO-negative cells yielded the naive CD8 cells, and terminally differentiated effector memory CD45RA+ cells were excluded. The repertoire was sequenced with immunoSEQ multiplex PCR; TCRdb's copy has only in-frame clones and lacks some. This sample carries roughly 650,000 clones, approximately 96% of them seen once, and the ten largest clones take 0.095% to 0.13%. Sequenced input: naive CD8+ T cells sorted from blood. These TCRs come from a woman aged 25 to 39 in good health.

The sample holds one count of this clone. The genes are TRBV6-5 and TRBJ2-7, with D hard to call. CDR3 length: 14 residues. Germline lookup yields CDR1 MNHEY and CDR2 SVGAGI. The V end was cut by 2 bases, the J end by 0 bases, with 8 bases between. The CDR3 sequence: CASSYKLSSYEQYF. The CDR3 nucleotides are TGTGCCAGCAGTTACAAACTAAGCTCCTACGAGCAGTACTTC.

V gene TRBV7-8 combines with J gene TRBJ2-5; D possibly uses TRBD1 or TRBD2 (5 bases each). The CDR3 has 14 residues. Looked up from germline, CDR1 is SGHVS and CDR2 is FQNEAQ. With 2 bases removed from V and 5 bases from J, the gap between germline ends came to 12 bases. Here the CDR3 DNA reads TGTGCCAGCAGCTTATTCCCGGGGCGGGAGACCCAGTACTTC. Translation: CASSLFPGRETQYF.

CDR3 region: CASSPWTGGHQPQHF. Here the CDR3 DNA reads TGTGCCAGCAGTCCTTGGACAGGGGGACATCAGCCCCAGCATTTT. This sequence joins TRBV27 and TRBJ1-5; TRBD1 matches 10 bases. The ends lost 5 bases at V and 5 bases at J; junction bases unmatched: 6. The CDR3 spans 15 residues. The germline V gene encodes CDR1 MNHEY and CDR2 SMNVEV (reference sequence).

Worth noting for this clone: Different DNA sequences within this sample yield the same CDR3. The V and J genes are TRBV2 and TRBJ2-7; no clear D. This CDR3 comprises 12 residues. Germline V gene data show CDR1 as SNHLY and CDR2 as FYNNEI. Trimming shortened V by 1 base and J by 1 base, and 2 bases separated the two germline ends. DNA of the CDR3: TGTGCCAGCAGTGAAGGATCCTACGAGCAGTACTTC. Protein: CASSEGSYEQYF.

The table lists this clone with a count of one. The gene calls are TRBV7-9 and TRBJ1-1; D is undetermined. V lost 0 bases and J 8 bases, leaving 16 bases between the germline ends. The CDR3 sequence is 15 residues long. The germline V gene encodes CDR1 SEHNR and CDR2 FQNEAQ (reference sequence). CDR3 DNA: TGTGCCAGCAGCTTAGCGCGGATGGGTGGCCAAGAAGCTTTCTTT. Translating gives CASSLARMGGQEAFF.

The chain employs TRBV19 and TRBJ1-2; TRBD1 is a possible D gene (6 bases). Trimming left V 9 bases short and J 2 bases short, with 13 bases between. Per the germline V gene, CDR1 is LNHDA and CDR2 is SQIVND (reference sequence). This CDR3 is 13 amino acids long. CDR3 sequence (DNA): TGTGCCAGCGCAGAAACAGGGAACTATGGCTACACCTTC. It translates to CASAETGNYGYTF.